The source of this T cell receptor beta chain is a study of identical twins (dated by TCRdb to 2015 to 2016). General notes on the study: TCR alpha and beta repertoires from monozygotic twins, unrelated adults of various ages and cord blood were deep-sequenced to test whether fetal clonotypes persist. To rule out contamination, replicate twin experiments were performed at different times with different library preparation protocols.

About this clonotype: Its recognized antigen is unknown. The input lacks base qualities; no much larger clone sits a single base away.

Trimming takes 3 bases off V and 4 bases off J; junction bases not matched to a gene: 3. Counted from cysteine to phenylalanine, this CDR3 has 14 amino acids. The CDR3 DNA has 42 bases and is translated from base 1. Library preparation was by 5' RACE. The sequencer was an Illumina HiSeq 2000. A universal primer binding site was added through template switching, and the final cDNA carried a unique molecular identifier so that TCR cDNA molecules could be counted accurately. First-strand cDNA for TCR alpha and beta chains was synthesized from specific primers in the conserved constant-segment region. To control for contamination, every cDNA library was double barcoded, receiving both a SMART-Mk sample barcode and Illumina barcodes. Two successive PCR steps introduced TruSeq adapter sequences along with Illumina sample barcodes. The Illumina HiSeq platform was used with custom primers to sequence TCR alpha and beta cDNA libraries. In the source study's methods: MiGEC processed the raw reads to extract unique molecular identifiers, while MiXCR was used to determine the CDR3 positions. For each individual, recombination models were inferred using an EM algorithm with the repgenHMM and IGoR tools. The tcR package in R was used for shared clonotype analysis, with sharing normalized by the product of cloneset sizes. Out-of-frame nonproductive sequences were analyzed to study raw recombination free of thymic and clonal selection effects. TCRdb's own reprocessing of the public reads used fastp at Q25 and MiXCR and kept productive beta chains. Entries that share a CDR3 protein sequence are merged under the most common genes and DNA. For this entry, the V and J calls and clone size follow TCRdb and not the study's own pipeline. Counted in this sample were hundreds of thousands of distinct CDR3 sequences; 15% to 20% of them appeared once. Around 13% of the sample lies in the top ten.

Study-level results and caveats: Because the same donors could not be followed over many years, the conclusions relied on cross-sectional statistical analysis. Compared with coincidental sharing between unrelated individuals, out-of-frame TCR alpha sequences shared between twins showed an excess of sequences with low generation probability. In beta out-of-frame sequences, excess twin sharing was weaker, because having fewer shared sequences lowered the signal-to-noise ratio. In monozygotic twins, out-of-frame TCR alpha sharing was systematically underestimated by recombination models, although the models agreed with sharing between unrelated individuals. Abundant cord blood beta clonotypes carried fewer insertions; young adult naive repertoires showed a weaker similar trend, while memory repertoires showed none. Zero-insertion analyses could be partly confounded by invariant T cells such as MAIT and iNKT, although diverse VJ usage argued against such confounding for most clonotypes.

Every donor in the study was a healthy Caucasian. The twin cohort comprised three pairs of female monozygotic twins, all aged roughly 18 to 30 years. The RNA used for TCR libraries was isolated from peripheral blood mononuclear cells. These records were also assigned to another study, of T cells expressing NK-cell markers. The second study reports: In sorted CD3+CD56+NKG2C+, CD3+CD56+NKG2C- and CD3+CD56-NKG2C+ T-cell subsets from 7 or 8 donors, TCR beta-chain repertoires were profiled. Of the eight sequenced donors, seven were found to be HCMV-seropositive and one was found to be HCMV-seronegative. To restrict sorting to alphabetaTCR-expressing T cells, an anti-gammadeltaTCR antibody was added in several experiments. For 5 or 6 donors, the dominant CD3+CD56+NKG2C+ clonotypes were among the top 10 CD8+ clonotypes and accounted for roughly 1.0-8% of CD8+ T cells. Those dominant clonotypes were again the most abundant among CD3+CD56-NKG2C+ cells in several donors, at roughly 25-65%. Whether the expanded NKG2C-expressing T cell clones were specific for HCMV antigens was left unclear. The eight sequenced donors were randomly selected healthy volunteers, three men and five women. HCMV-specific IgG was detected in serum with a commercial ELISA kit to determine HCMV serostatus. Bulk peripheral blood T-cell repertoires were additionally sequenced from unsorted PBMC for over 5 donors. MIGEC was used to demultiplex reads and group reads by UMI, and MiTCR was used to assemble and quantify clonotypes. To remove erroneous sequences, TCR cDNA sequences were retained only when supported by two or more reads. The tcR package was used for downstream repertoire analysis, with clonotypes matched between fractions based on CDR3 nucleotide sequence plus V segment. VDJmatch was used to annotate antigen specificity against VDJdb, with one amino acid substitution in CDR3 permitted.

The rearrangement joined TRBV12-3 or TRBV12-4 to TRBJ2-1; TRBD2 agrees with 7 junctional bases. The sequencing input was PBMCs. This TCR was recovered from a woman between 18 and 30 years old in good health. The CDR3 region reads CASSLVLAYNEQFF. The DNA sequence is as follows: TGTGCCAGCAGTTTGGTACTAGCGTACAATGAGCAGTTCTTC.